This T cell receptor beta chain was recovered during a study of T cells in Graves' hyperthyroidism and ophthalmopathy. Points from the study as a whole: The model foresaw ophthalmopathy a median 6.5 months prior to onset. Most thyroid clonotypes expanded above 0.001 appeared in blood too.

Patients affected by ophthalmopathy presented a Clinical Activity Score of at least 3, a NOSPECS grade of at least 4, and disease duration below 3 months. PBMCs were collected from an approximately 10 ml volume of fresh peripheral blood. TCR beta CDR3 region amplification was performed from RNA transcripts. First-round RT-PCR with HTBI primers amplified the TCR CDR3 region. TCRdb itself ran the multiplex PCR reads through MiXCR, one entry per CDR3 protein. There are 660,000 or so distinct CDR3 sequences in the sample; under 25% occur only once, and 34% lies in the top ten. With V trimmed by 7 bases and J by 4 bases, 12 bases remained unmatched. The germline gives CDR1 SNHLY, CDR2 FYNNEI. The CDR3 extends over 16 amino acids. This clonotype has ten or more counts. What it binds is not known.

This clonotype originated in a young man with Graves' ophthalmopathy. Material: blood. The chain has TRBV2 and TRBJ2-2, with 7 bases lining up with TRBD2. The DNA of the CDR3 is TGTGCCAGCAAAGACAGCGGGAAAGGGGCCACCGGGGAGCTGTTTTTT. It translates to CASKDSGKGATGELFF.